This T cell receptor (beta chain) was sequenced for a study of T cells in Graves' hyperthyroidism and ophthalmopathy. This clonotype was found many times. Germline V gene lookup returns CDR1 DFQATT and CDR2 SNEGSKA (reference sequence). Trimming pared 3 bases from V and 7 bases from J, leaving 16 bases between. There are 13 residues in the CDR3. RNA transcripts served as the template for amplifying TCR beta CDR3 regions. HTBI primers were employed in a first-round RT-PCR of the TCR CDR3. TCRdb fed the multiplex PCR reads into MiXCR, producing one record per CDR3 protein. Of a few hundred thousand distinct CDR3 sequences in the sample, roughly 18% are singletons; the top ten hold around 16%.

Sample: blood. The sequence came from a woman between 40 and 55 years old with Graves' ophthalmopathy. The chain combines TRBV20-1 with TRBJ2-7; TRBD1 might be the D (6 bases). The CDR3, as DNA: TGCAGTGCTAGTCCCCAGGATAGGGGGGAGCAGTACTTC. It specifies CSASPQDRGEQYF.